This T cell receptor beta chain appears in the sequencing data of a study of T cell responses to AZD1222 COVID-19 vaccine (dated by TCRdb to about 2021). The study in broad terms: A total of approximately 240 trial participants underwent TCR sequencing, of whom 200 to 220 had received two doses of AZD1222 and approximately 26 had received two doses of the MenACWY control vaccine. Enrollment into the trials was organized by age into subgroups of 18-55, 56-69 and 70-plus years, and those subgroups contained roughly 150, 30 and 60 TCR-sequenced participants, respectively. Results the study describes overall, beyond this receptor: Vaccine-associated CD4 TCRs spanned the whole spike protein, with dominant responses in regions 160-218 and 743-854. Epitopes outside the regions mutated in the B.1.351 and B.1.1.7 variants were reportedly recognized by nearly half of the unique spike-specific TCRs. Conclusions about previously exposed vaccinees are limited because only a handful of AZD1222 recipients were SARS-CoV-2 seropositive at baseline. No day 14 peak-response samples were available, so repertoires were characterized only after the peak T cell response. The 56-69-year group was small, and its depth increase did not reach significance, likely because of low power. A significant rise in spike-specific TCR breadth and depth was observed after two AZD1222 doses relative to day 0 and relative to MenACWY recipients. Most participants were white British and females outnumbered males, and the authors suggested that clonal diversity may have been underestimated.

Concerning this clone: Which antigen it targets is not known. The record has no base qualities; no much larger clone is one base away.

Per the publication, the time point label means: baseline before first vaccination. Taken with the paper, the label for treatment or condition translates to: meningococcal conjugate vaccine given as trial control. Samples from vaccinated people were obtained from the UK trials COV001 and COV002, which included a single-blind randomized controlled phase 2/3 trial of AZD1222 (ChAdOx1 nCoV-19) in healthy adults. Trial participant PBMC samples were collected at day 0 and day 28 after the second dose for TCRbeta chain sequencing. The CDR3 regions of human TCRbeta chains were subjected to immunosequencing. As for how the authors treated the data: Repertoire TCRs were matched against a reference library of SARS-CoV-2-specific TCRs generated with the MIRA antigen-specificity platform. Breadth meant the fraction of unique TCRs that were SARS-CoV-2-associated, whereas depth meant the fraction of total T cells that were SARS-CoV-2-associated. Using the MIRA data, each spike-specific TCR was mapped to the spike region that the TCR reacts to and placed in a CD4 or CD8 class. Log10-transformed breadth and depth values were compared by one-way ANOVA with Sidak's multiple comparisons tests. This immuneACCESS table, as held by TCRdb, lists in-frame sequences with V and J called but not all clones. Of the missing ones, under half trace to an unresolved V gene in checked studies; the others have no known cause. That table furnishes V, J and clone size, whereas the DNA furnished D and trimming. In all, the sample holds approximately 160,000 clones, and 88% of those were seen once. The ten largest make up roughly 3.5% of the sample.

Specimen: peripheral blood, collected on day 0 of MenACWY control vaccination. This TCR was recovered from an adult in good health.

DNA sequence: TGTGCCAGCAGCATCGGGACAGACAATGAAAAACTGTTTTTT. Protein translation: CASSIGTDNEKLFF. The sequence is built from TRBV7-9 and TRBJ1-4, with TRBD1 identical over 7 junction bases. The germline V gene (reference sequence) supplies CDR1 SEHNR and CDR2 FQNEAQ. Its CDR3 holds 14 amino acids, cysteine through phenylalanine. Only the CDR3 region is kept as DNA, spanning 42 bases read in frame from base 1. V trim: 5 bases; J trim: 5 bases; unmatched bases: 5. With the portions outside the CDR3 filled from the reference TRBV7-9 and TRBJ1-4 genes, the complete variable region becomes DTGVSQNPRHKITKRGQNVTFRCDPISEHNRLYWYRQTLGQGPEFLTYFQNEAQLEKSRLLSDRFSAERPKGSFSTLEIQRTEQGDSAMYLCASSIGTDNEKLFFGSGTQLSVL.